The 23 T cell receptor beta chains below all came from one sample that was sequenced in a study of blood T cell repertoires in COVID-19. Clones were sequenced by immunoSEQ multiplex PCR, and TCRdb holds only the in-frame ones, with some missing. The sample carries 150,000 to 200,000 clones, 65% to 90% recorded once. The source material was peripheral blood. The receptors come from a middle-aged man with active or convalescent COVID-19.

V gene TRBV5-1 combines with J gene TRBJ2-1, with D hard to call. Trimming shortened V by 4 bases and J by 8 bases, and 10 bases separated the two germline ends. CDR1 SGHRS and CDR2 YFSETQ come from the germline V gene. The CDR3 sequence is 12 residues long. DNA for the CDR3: TGCGCCAGCAGCCCCACCCCGGATGAGCAGTTCTTC. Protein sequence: CASSPTPDEQFF.

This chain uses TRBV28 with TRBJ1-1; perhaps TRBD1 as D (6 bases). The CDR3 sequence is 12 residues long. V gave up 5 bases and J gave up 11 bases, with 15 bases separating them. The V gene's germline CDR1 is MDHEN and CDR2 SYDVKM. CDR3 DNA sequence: TGTGCCAGCAGTCAAACAGGGTTGTCGGCTTTCTTT. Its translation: CASSQTGLSAFF.

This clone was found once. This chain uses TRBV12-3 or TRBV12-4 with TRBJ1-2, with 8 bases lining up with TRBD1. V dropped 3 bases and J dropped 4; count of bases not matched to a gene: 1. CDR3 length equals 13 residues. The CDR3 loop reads CASSFQGAYGYTF. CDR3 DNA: TGTGCCAGCAGTTTTCAGGGGGCCTATGGCTACACCTTC.

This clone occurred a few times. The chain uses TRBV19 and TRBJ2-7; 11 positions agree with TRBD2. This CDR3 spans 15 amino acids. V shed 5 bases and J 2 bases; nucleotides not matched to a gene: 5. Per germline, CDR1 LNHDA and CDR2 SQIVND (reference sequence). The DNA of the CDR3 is TGTGCCAGTAGTTCTCTAGCGGGGGGAACCTACGAGCAGTACTTC. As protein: CASSSLAGGTYEQYF.

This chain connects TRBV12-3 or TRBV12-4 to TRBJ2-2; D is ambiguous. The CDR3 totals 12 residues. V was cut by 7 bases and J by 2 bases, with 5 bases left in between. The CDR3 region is CASIPNTGELFF. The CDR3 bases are TGTGCCAGCATCCCTAACACCGGGGAGCTGTTTTTT.

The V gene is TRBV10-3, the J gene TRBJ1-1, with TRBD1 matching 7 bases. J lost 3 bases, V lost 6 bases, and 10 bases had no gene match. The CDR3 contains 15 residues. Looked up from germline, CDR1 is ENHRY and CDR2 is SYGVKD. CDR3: CAIRLSQGVHTEAFF. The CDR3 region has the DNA TGTGCCATCAGGCTATCTCAGGGGGTGCACACTGAAGCTTTCTTT.

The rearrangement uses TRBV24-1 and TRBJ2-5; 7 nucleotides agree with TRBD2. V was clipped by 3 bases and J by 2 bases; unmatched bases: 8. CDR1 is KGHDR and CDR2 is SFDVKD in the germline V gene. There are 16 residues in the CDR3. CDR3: CATSDAAGDAQETQYF. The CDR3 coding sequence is TGTGCCACCAGTGATGCGGCGGGAGACGCGCAAGAGACCCAGTACTTC.

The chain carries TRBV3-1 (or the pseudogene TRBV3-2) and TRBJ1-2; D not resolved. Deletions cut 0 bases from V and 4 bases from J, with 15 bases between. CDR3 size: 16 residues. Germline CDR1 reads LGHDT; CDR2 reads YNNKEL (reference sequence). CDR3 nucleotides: TGTGCCAGCAGCCAAGATCTTGCAGGATCTGGCTATGGCTACACCTTC. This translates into CASSQDLAGSGYGYTF.

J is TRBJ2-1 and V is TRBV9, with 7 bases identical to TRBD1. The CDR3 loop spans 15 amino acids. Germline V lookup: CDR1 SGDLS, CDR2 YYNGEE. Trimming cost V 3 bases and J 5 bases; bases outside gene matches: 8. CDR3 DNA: TGTGCCAGCAGCGCCGGACAGGCCAGTAACAATGAGCAGTTCTTC. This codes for CASSAGQASNNEQFF.

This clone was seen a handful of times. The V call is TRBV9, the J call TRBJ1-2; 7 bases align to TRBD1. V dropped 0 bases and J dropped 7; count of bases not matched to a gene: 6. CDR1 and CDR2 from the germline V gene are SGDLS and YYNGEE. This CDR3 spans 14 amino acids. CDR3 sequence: CASSVGTGEVGYTF. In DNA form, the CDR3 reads TGTGCCAGCAGCGTAGGAACAGGGGAGGTTGGCTACACCTTC. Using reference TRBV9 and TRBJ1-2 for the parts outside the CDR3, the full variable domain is DSGVTQTPKHLITATGQRVTLRCSPRSGDLSVYWYQQSLDQGLQFLIQYYNGEERAKGNILERFSAQQFPDLHSELNLSSLELGDSALYFCASSVGTGEVGYTFGSGTRLTVV.

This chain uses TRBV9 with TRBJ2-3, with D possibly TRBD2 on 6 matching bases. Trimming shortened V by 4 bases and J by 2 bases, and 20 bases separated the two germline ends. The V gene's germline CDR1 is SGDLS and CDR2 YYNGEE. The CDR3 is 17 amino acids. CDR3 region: CASSPRGLGAYTDTQYF. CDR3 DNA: TGTGCCAGCAGCCCTCGGGGACTGGGAGCTTACACAGATACGCAGTATTTT.

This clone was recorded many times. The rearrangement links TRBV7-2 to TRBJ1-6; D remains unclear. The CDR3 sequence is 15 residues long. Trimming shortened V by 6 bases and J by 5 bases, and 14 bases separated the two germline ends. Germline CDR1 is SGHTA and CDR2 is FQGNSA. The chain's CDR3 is CASRPQEGNNSPLHF. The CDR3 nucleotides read TGTGCCAGCAGACCCCAGGAGGGCAATAATTCACCCCTCCACTTT.

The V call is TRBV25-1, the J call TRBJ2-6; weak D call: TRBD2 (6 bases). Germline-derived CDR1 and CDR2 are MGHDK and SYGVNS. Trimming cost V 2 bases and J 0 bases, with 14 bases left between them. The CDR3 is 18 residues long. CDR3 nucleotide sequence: TGTGCCAGCAGTGAAACCTCGGGAGTTATCTCTGGGGCCAACGTCCTGACTTTC. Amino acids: CASSETSGVISGANVLTF.

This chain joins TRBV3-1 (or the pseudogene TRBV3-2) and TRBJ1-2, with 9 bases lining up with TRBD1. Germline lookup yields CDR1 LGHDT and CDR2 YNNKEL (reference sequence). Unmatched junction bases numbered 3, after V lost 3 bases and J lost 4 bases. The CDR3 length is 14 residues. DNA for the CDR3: TGTGCCAGCAGCCAGACAGGGGGGATCTATGGCTACACCTTC. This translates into CASSQTGGIYGYTF.

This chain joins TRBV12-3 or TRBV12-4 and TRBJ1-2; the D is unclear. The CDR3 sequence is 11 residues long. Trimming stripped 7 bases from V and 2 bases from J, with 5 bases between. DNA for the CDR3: TGTGCCAGCACCATGAACTATGGCTACACCTTC. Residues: CASTMNYGYTF.

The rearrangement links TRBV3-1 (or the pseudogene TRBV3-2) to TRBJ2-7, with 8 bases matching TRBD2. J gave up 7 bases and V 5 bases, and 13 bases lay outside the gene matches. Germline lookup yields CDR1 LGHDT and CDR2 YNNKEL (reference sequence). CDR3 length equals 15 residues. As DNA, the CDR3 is TGTGCCAGCAGCTTCGGGAGCGGGGGAAAGGTTGAGCAGTACTTC. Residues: CASSFGSGGKVEQYF.

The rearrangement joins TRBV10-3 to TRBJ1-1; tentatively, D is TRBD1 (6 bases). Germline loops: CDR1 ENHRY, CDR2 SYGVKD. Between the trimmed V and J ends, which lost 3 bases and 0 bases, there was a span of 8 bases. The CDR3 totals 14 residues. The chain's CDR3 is CAISDKGVNTEAFF. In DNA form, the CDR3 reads TGTGCCATCAGTGATAAGGGGGTGAACACTGAAGCTTTCTTT.

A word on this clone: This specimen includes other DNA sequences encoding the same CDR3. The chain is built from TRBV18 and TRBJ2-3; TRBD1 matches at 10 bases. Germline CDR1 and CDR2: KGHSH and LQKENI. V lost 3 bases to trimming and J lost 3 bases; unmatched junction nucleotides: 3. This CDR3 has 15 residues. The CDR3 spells CASSPRTGGTDTQYF. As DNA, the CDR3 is TGTGCCAGCTCACCTAGGACAGGGGGAACAGATACGCAGTATTTT.

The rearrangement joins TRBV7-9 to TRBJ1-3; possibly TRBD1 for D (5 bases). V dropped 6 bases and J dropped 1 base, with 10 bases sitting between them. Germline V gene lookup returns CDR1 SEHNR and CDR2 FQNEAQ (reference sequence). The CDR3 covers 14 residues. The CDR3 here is CASRAQGSGNTIYF. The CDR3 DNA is TGTGCCAGCAGGGCCCAGGGTTCTGGAAACACCATATATTTT.

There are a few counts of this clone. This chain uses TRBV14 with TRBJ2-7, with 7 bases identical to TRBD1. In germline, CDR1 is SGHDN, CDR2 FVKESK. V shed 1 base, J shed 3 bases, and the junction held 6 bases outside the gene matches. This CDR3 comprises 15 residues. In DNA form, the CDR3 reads TGTGCCAGCAGCCAAGCGGACAGGACACTCTACGAGCAGTACTTC. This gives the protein CASSQADRTLYEQYF.

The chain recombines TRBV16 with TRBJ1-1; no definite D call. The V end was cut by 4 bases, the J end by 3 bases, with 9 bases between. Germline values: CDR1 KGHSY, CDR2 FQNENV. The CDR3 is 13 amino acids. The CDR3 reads CASSPRLDTEAFF. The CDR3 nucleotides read TGTGCCAGCAGCCCTCGACTAGACACTGAAGCTTTCTTT.

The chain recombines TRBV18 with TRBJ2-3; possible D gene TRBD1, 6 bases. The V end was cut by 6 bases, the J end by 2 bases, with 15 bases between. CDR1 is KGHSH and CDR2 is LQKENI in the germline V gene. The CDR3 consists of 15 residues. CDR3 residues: CASSRRQEITDTQYF. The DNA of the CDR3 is TGTGCCAGCTCGCGACGACAGGAGATCACAGATACGCAGTATTTT.

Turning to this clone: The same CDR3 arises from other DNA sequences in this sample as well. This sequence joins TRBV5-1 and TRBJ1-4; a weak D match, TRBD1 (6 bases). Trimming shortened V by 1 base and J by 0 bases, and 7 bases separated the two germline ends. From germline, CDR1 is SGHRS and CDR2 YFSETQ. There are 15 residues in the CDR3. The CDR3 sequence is CASSLRTATNEKLFF. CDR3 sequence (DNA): TGCGCCAGCAGCTTGAGGACAGCAACTAATGAAAAACTGTTTTTT.